A selection of T cell receptor beta chains follows, all from one sample in a study of T cells in Graves' hyperthyroidism and ophthalmopathy. One entry per CDR3 protein results from TCRdb running MiXCR on the multiplex PCR reads. The sample contains hundreds of thousands of distinct CDR3 sequences, 20% of which appear only once. The source material was blood. The receptor set was obtained from a man aged 40-49 years with Graves' ophthalmopathy. The CDR3 runs from the conserved cysteine through the conserved F or W. A D gene is named only where the DNA matches it firmly. Some rows mark clone size as missing; the rest say once, few, many or name a class of expanded clone.

CDR3nt: TGCAGCGTGCTATCAGATACGCAGTATTTT
CDR3aa: CSVLSDTQYF
v_gene: TRBV29-1
d_gene: NA
abundance: few
j_gene: TRBJ2-3

CDR3nt: TGTGCCAGCACCGCGGGACAGGCGAACACTGAAGCTTTCTTT
CDR3aa: CASTAGQANTEAFF
v_gene: TRBV2
d_gene: TRBD1
abundance: many
j_gene: TRBJ1-1

CDR3nt: TGTGCCACCAGCAGAGATGGTAGCGGGCTCACCGGGGAGCTGTTTTTT
CDR3aa: CATSRDGSGLTGELFF
v_gene: TRBV15
d_gene: TRBD2
abundance: few
j_gene: TRBJ2-2

CDR3nt: TGTGCCAGCAAGGCCCGCGGGGGGCTGAACACTGAAGCTTTCTTT
CDR3aa: CASKARGGLNTEAFF
v_gene: TRBV27
d_gene: NA
abundance: NA
j_gene: TRBJ1-1

CDR3nt: TGTGCCTGGAGCATCAACAGGGGGAGCACTGAAGCTTTCTTT
CDR3aa: CAWSINRGSTEAFF
v_gene: TRBV30
d_gene: TRBD1
abundance: many
j_gene: TRBJ1-1

CDR3nt: TGTGCCAGCAGCCAAGAGAGTCTCCCCCGTTCAAGGACTGAAGCTTTCTTT
CDR3aa: CASSQESLPRSRTEAFF
v_gene: TRBV3-1
d_gene: NA
abundance: many
j_gene: TRBJ1-1

CDR3nt: TGTGCCACCAGCTTGGGGGCAGAAGAGACCCAGTACTTC
CDR3aa: CATSLGAEETQYF
v_gene: TRBV15
d_gene: NA
abundance: NA
j_gene: TRBJ2-5

CDR3nt: TGTGCCAGCAGCTCGGGACAGGGAGGACAGCCCCAGCATTTT
CDR3aa: CASSSGQGGQPQHF
v_gene: TRBV5-6
d_gene: TRBD1
abundance: many
j_gene: TRBJ1-5

CDR3nt: TGTGCCATCATCGGCTCTGGAAACACCATATATTTT
CDR3aa: CAIIGSGNTIYF
v_gene: TRBV10-3
d_gene: NA
abundance: once
j_gene: TRBJ1-3

CDR3nt: TGTGCCAGCAGTTCCAGACAGAGCACCTATAATTCACCCCTCCACTTT
CDR3aa: CASSSRQSTYNSPLHF
v_gene: TRBV27
d_gene: NA
abundance: few
j_gene: TRBJ1-6

CDR3nt: TGTGCCTGGAGTGTAGGGGCGGTCGGCGCTGAAGCTTTCTTT
CDR3aa: CAWSVGAVGAEAFF
v_gene: TRBV30
d_gene: NA
abundance: many
j_gene: TRBJ1-1

CDR3nt: TGCAGTGCGCCCCGGGGGTCCTACGAGCAGTACTTC
CDR3aa: CSAPRGSYEQYF
v_gene: TRBV20-1
d_gene: NA
abundance: many
j_gene: TRBJ2-7

CDR3nt: TGTGCCAGCAGCTCGTCAGGGGCTGGAAACACCATATATTTT
CDR3aa: CASSSSGAGNTIYF
v_gene: TRBV7-3
d_gene: NA
abundance: NA
j_gene: TRBJ1-3

CDR3nt: TGTGCCAGCAGTTACATGGAGACCCAGTACTTC
CDR3aa: CASSYMETQYF
v_gene: TRBV6-2/TRBV6-3
d_gene: NA
abundance: many
j_gene: TRBJ2-5

CDR3nt: TGCAGTGCAACGCACCCGGCTAACTATGGCTACACCTTC
CDR3aa: CSATHPANYGYTF
v_gene: TRBV20-1
d_gene: NA
abundance: NA
j_gene: TRBJ1-2

CDR3nt: TGTGCCAGCAGTACCAGGGGGCAAGGGACAGATACGCAGTATTTT
CDR3aa: CASSTRGQGTDTQYF
v_gene: TRBV27
d_gene: TRBD1
abundance: NA
j_gene: TRBJ2-3

CDR3nt: TGTGCCAGCAGCTTAGTGTGGGGGGGACAGCCCTACAATGAGCAGTTCTTC
CDR3aa: CASSLVWGGQPYNEQFF
v_gene: TRBV7-6
d_gene: NA
abundance: few
j_gene: TRBJ2-1

CDR3nt: TGTGCCAGCAGCTCTCAGGGGGCAGGCACTGAAGCTTTCTTT
CDR3aa: CASSSQGAGTEAFF
v_gene: TRBV7-3
d_gene: TRBD1
abundance: many
j_gene: TRBJ1-1

CDR3nt: TGCGCCAGCAGCTCCAGGACAGGGGCGTACAATGAGCAGTTCTTC
CDR3aa: CASSSRTGAYNEQFF
v_gene: TRBV5-1
d_gene: TRBD1
abundance: NA
j_gene: TRBJ2-1

CDR3nt: TGCAGTGCTAGAAGACAGGGTCCCACTGAAGCTTTCTTT
CDR3aa: CSARRQGPTEAFF
v_gene: TRBV20-1
d_gene: TRBD1
abundance: NA
j_gene: TRBJ1-1

CDR3nt: TGTGCCAGCAGCCCAGAGGGTCCCGGGCGCGGGCAGCCCCAGCATTTT
CDR3aa: CASSPEGPGRGQPQHF
v_gene: TRBV27
d_gene: NA
abundance: few
j_gene: TRBJ1-5

CDR3nt: TGTGCCAGCTCACAGAGGACTAGCGGGAGGGCGGGGTCCTACAATGAGCAGTTCTTC
CDR3aa: CASSQRTSGRAGSYNEQFF
v_gene: TRBV18
d_gene: TRBD2
abundance: NA
j_gene: TRBJ2-1

CDR3nt: TGTGCCAGCAGCCAAGGACATAAAGAGACCCAGTACTTC
CDR3aa: CASSQGHKETQYF
v_gene: TRBV3-1
d_gene: NA
abundance: NA
j_gene: TRBJ2-5

CDR3nt: TGTGCCAGCGGGGGACAGGGCAGCAACGAGCAGTACTTC
CDR3aa: CASGGQGSNEQYF
v_gene: TRBV6-2/TRBV6-3
d_gene: TRBD1
abundance: many
j_gene: TRBJ2-7

CDR3nt: TGTGCCAGCAGCAGTGGGACAGCCCCCGGGGAGCCCCAGCATTTT
CDR3aa: CASSSGTAPGEPQHF
v_gene: TRBV5-6
d_gene: TRBD1
abundance: NA
j_gene: TRBJ1-5

CDR3nt: TGTGCCAGCAGTGAAGCGCAGATCGGCGGGGCGTTCTTC
CDR3aa: CASSEAQIGGAFF
v_gene: TRBV2
d_gene: NA
abundance: few
j_gene: TRBJ2-1